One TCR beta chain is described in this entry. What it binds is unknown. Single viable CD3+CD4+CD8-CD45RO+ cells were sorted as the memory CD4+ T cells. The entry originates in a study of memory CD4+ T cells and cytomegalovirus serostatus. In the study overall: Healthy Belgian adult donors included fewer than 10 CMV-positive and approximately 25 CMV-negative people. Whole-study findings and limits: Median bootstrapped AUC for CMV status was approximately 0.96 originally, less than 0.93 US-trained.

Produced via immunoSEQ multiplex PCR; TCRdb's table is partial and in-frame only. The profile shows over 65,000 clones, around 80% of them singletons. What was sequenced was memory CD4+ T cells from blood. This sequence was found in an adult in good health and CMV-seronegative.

CDR3 in DNA: TGTGCCAGCAGCCAGGTCTCCTACGAGCAGTACTTC. It is translated as CASSQVSYEQYF. The chain recombines TRBV28 with TRBJ2-7; D gene ambiguous. Germline V gene data show CDR1 as MDHEN and CDR2 as SYDVKM. There are 12 residues in the CDR3. V was cut by 6 bases and J by 0 bases, with 6 bases left in between.